The clone carrying this TCR beta chain was seen a few times. Its matching antigen is unknown. The record originates from a study of beta chain features in type 1 diabetes. TCRB transcripts that were expressed got sequenced, as all of the isolated RNA had been reverse transcribed. The average output of naive, central memory and regulatory T cell samples was about 3.3 million reads. The protocol was immunoSEQ multiplex PCR, while the TCRdb copy is restricted to in-frame clones and leaves out a portion. The data show around 330,000 clones, approximately 11% seen once. The V gene's germline CDR1 is ENHRY and CDR2 SYGVKD. CDR3 size: 16 residues. V was clipped by 0 bases and J by 9 bases; unmatched bases: 12. CD45RO/CCR7/CD25/CD127/CD95/CD27 separated CD4+ naive, central memory, regulatory and stem cell-like memory cells by sorting. Post-sort purity exceeded 95% for all sorted populations. Study findings and constraints: Within patients, naive, central memory and Treg TCRB repertoires seemed more similar than within healthy donors.

This chain links TRBV10-3 with TRBJ2-7, with TRBD1 matching over 9 bases. The receptor was derived from a woman aged 30 to 39 in good health. The specimen sequenced was naive CD4+ T cells from blood. CDR3 nucleotide sequence: TGTGCCATCAGTGAGTCGACTCCCGACAGGGGGAAGGGGCAGTACTTC. Protein: CAISESTPDRGKGQYF.